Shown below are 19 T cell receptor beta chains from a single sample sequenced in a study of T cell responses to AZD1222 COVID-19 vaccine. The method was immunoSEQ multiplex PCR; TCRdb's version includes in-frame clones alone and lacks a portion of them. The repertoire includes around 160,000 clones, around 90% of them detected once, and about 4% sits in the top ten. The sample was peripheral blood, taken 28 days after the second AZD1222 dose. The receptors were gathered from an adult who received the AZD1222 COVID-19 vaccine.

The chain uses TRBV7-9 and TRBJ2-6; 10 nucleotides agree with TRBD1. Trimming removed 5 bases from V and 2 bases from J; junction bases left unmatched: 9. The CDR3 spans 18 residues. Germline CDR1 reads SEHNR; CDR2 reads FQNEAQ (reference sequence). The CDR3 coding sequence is TGTGCCAGCAGCCCGGCACCGGGACAGGGGACTGGGGCCAACGTCCTGACTTTC. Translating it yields CASSPAPGQGTGANVLTF. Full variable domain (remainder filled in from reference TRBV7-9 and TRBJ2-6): DTGVSQNPRHKITKRGQNVTFRCDPISEHNRLYWYRQTLGQGPEFLTYFQNEAQLEKSRLLSDRFSAERPKGSFSTLEIQRTEQGDSAMYLCASSPAPGQGTGANVLTFGAGSRLTVL.

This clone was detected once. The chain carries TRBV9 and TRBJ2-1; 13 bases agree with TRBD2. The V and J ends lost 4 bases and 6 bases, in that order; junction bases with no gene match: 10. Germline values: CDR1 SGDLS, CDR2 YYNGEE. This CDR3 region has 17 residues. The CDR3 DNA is TGTGCCAGCAGCCCCGGACTAGCGGGAGACCCCGGCAATGAGCAGTTCTTC. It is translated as CASSPGLAGDPGNEQFF.

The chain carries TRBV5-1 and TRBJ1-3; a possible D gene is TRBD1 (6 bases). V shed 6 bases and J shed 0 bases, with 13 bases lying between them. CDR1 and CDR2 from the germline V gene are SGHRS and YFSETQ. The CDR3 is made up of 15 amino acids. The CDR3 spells CASNAGDISGNTIYF. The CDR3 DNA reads TGCGCCAGCAACGCGGGGGACATCTCTGGAAACACCATATATTTT.

This CDR3 reads CSASSPTDTQYF. DNA for the CDR3: TGCAGTGCTAGTAGCCCCACAGATACGCAGTATTTT. The V and J genes are TRBV20-1 and TRBJ2-3, with D uncertain. Germline V gene sequence: CDR1 DFQATT, CDR2 SNEGSKA (reference sequence). The CDR3 contains 12 residues. The germline V and J ends were trimmed by 3 bases and 2 bases, with 6 bases remaining between them.

The CDR3 sequence: CSARDWPEAFF. CDR3 bases: TGCAGTGCTAGAGATTGGCCTGAAGCTTTCTTT. This chain uses TRBV20-1 with TRBJ1-1; D gene unclear. CDR1 and CDR2 (germline): DFQATT, SNEGSKA (reference sequence). This CDR3 spans 11 amino acids. The V end was cut by 0 bases, the J end by 6 bases, with 5 bases between.

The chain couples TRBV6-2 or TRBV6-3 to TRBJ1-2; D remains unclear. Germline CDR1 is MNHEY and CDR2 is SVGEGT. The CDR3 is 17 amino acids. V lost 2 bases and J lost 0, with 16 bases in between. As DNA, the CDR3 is TGTGCCAGCAGTTACAGACCTACGGTCACCGCTAACTATGGCTACACCTTC. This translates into CASSYRPTVTANYGYTF.

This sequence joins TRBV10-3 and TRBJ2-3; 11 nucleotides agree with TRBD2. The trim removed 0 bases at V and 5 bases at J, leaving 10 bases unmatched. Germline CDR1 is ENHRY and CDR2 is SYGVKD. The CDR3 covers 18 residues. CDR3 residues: CAISESSSGRAGRDTQYF. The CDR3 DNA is TGTGCCATCAGTGAGTCGAGTAGCGGGAGGGCCGGGCGAGATACGCAGTATTTT.

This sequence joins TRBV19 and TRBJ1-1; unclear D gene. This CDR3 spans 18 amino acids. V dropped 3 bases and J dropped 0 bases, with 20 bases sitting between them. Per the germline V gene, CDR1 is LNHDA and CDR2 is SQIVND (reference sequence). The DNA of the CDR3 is TGTGCCAGTAGTATGACCGGGCCCAGGTCTCACATGAACACTGAAGCTTTCTTT. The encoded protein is CASSMTGPRSHMNTEAFF.

In nucleotides, the CDR3 is TGCGCCAGCAGCCAAGTATTAGCCATTAGGGGTGAGGGCTACACCTTC. It is translated as CASSQVLAIRGEGYTF. This chain links TRBV4-1 with TRBJ1-2; a weak D match, TRBD1 (5 bases). The CDR3 consists of 16 residues. CDR1 and CDR2 (germline): MGHRA, YSYEKL. The V gene lost 1 base and the J gene lost 8 bases, with 20 bases spanning the gap.

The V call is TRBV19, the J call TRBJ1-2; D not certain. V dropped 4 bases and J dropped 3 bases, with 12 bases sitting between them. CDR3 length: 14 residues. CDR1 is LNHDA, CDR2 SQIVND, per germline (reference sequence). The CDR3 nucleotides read TGTGCCAGTAGTACCGGAGCCGTAGACTATGGCTACACCTTC. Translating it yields CASSTGAVDYGYTF. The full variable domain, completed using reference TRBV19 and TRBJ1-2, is DGGITQSPKYLFRKEGQNVTLSCEQNLNHDAMYWYRQDPGQGLRLIYYSQIVNDFQKGDIAEGYSVSREKKESFPLTVTSAQKNPTAFYLCASSTGAVDYGYTFGSGTRLTVV.

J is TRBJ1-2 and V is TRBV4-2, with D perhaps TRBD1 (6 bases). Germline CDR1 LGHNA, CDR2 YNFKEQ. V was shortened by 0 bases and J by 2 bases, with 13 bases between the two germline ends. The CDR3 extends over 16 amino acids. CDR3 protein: CASSQDWLGQNYGYTF. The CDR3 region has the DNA TGTGCCAGCAGCCAAGATTGGTTAGGACAGAACTATGGCTACACCTTC.

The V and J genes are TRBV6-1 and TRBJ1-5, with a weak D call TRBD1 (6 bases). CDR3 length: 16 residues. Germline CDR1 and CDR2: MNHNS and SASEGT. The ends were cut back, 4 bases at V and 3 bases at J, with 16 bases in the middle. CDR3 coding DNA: TGTGCCAGCAGTGCGTTACCTCAGGGGTTCAATCAGCCCCAGCATTTT. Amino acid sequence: CASSALPQGFNQPQHF.

Written as DNA, the CDR3 is TGTGCCAGCAGCCAAGATTGGAGGGACTGGAACACAGATACGCAGTATTTT. Translating it yields CASSQDWRDWNTDTQYF. J is TRBJ2-3 and V is TRBV3-1 (or the pseudogene TRBV3-2), with D possibly TRBD2 on 6 matching bases. The CDR3 loop spans 17 amino acids. V lost 0 bases and J 2 bases, leaving 15 bases between the germline ends. Germline CDR1 reads LGHDT; CDR2 reads YNNKEL (reference sequence).

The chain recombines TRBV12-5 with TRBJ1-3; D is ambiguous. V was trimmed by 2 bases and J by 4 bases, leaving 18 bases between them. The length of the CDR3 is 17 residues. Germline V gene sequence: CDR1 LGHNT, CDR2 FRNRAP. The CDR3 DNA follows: TGTGCTAGTGGTTTGTCCCTTCTCCCCTCTCAAGGAAACACCATATATTTT. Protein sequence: CASGLSLLPSQGNTIYF.

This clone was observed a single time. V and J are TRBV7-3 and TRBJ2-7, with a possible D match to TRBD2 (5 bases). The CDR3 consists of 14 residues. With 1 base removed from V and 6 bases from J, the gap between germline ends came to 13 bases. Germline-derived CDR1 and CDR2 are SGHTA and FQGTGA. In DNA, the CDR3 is TGTGCCAGCAGCTTAAACGCTGGAGGTGGCGAGCAGTACTTC. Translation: CASSLNAGGGEQYF.

The CDR3 is CASSGAQENSPLHF. The CDR3 DNA reads TGTGCCAGCAGCGGTGCCCAGGAGAATTCACCCCTCCACTTT. The chain recombines TRBV11-3 with TRBJ1-6; D is uncertain. The CDR3 is 14 residues long. Germline V lookup: CDR1 SGHNT, CDR2 YENEEA. Trimming took 5 bases from V and 7 from J, leaving 12 bases between them.

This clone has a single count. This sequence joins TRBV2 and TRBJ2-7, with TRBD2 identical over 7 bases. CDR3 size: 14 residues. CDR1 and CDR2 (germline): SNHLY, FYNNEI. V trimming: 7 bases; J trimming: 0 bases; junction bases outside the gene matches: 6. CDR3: CASMGGTYSYEQYF. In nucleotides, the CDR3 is TGTGCCAGCATGGGGGGGACTTACTCCTACGAGCAGTACTTC.

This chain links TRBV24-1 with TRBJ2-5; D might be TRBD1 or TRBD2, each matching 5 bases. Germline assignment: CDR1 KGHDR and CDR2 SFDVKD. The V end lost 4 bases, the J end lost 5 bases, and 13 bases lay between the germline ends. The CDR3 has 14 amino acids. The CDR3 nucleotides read TGTGCCACCAGTGACTCCGGGACGGTGGAGACCCAGTACTTC. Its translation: CATSDSGTVETQYF.

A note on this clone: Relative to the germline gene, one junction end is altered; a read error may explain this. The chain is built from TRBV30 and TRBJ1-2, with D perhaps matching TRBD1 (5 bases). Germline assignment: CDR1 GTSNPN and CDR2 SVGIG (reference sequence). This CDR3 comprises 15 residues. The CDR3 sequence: CARRAQQGANYGYTF. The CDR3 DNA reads TGTGCCCGGAGAGCCCAGCAGGGAGCTAACTATGGCTACACCTTC.